This T cell receptor (beta chain) stems from a study of early T cells in non-severe SARS-CoV-2 infection. TCRdb reprocessed the 5' RACE reads with MiXCR, giving one entry per CDR3 protein. The data contain 46,000 or so distinct CDR3 sequences, roughly 7% of them singletons. Germline V lookup: CDR1 SGHDT, CDR2 YYEEEE. The length of the CDR3 is 15 residues. Regarding this clonotype: The junction departs from the called germline gene at one end, perhaps through a read error.

V gene TRBV5-6 combines with J gene TRBJ2-7, with 12 positions matching TRBD2. What was sequenced was whole blood. The TCR comes from an adult who was a healthcare worker with PCR-confirmed SARS-CoV-2 infection or an uninfected control (not recorded which). The CDR3 protein is CANSFPSGGAYEQYF. The CDR3 nucleotides are TGTGCCAACAGCTTCCCTAGCGGGGGGGCTTACGAGCAGTACTTC.